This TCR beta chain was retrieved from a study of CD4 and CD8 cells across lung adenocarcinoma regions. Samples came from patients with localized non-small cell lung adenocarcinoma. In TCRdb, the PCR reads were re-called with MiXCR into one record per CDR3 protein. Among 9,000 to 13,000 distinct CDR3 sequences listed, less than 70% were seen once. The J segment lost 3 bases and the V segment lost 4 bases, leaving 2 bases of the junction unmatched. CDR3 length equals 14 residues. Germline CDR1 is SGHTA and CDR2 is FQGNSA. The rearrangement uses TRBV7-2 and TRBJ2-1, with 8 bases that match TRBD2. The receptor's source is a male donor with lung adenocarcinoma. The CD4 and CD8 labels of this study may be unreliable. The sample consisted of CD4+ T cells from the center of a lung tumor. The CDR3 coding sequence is TGTGCCAGCAGCTCGCGGGGGGTCTACAATGAGCAGTTCTTC. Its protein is CASSSRGVYNEQFF.